The 21 T cell receptor beta chains below were found in one sample sequenced in a study of CD8+CD57+ T cells in acquired aplastic anemia. Genomic DNA served as template for TCR beta VDJ and CDR3 profiling. From the reads, TCRdb called clonotypes with MiXCR, one entry per CDR3 protein. The table lists about 160,000 distinct CDR3 sequences, 40% to 60% of them singletons, with about 31% in the top ten. Patients chosen for sequencing had shown CD8+CD57+ cell expansion by flow cytometry. Sample: sorted CD4+, CD8+, or CD8+CD57+ T cells (not recorded which) from PBMCs. These receptors were collected from a human donor with aplastic anemia.

Regarding this clonotype: A much larger clone is a single base away; this may be a read error. The chain links TRBV9 to TRBJ2-1; D unresolved. Germline CDR1 is SGDLS and CDR2 is YYNGEE. The CDR3 totals 13 residues. This chain's CDR3 is CVSSSPLYNEQFF. CDR3 bases: TGTGTCAGCAGCTCCCCCCTTTACAATGAGCAGTTCTTC.

The gene calls are TRBV19 and TRBJ2-7; D ambiguous. CDR1 and CDR2 (germline): LNHDA, SQIVND (reference sequence). The CDR3 loop spans 14 amino acids. Trimming shortened V by 5 bases and J by 5 bases, and 16 bases separated the two germline ends. The CDR3 region is CASSWGGRVDEQYF. In DNA form, the CDR3 reads TGTGCCAGTAGTTGGGGTGGAAGGGTGGACGAGCAGTACTTC.

Points on this clonotype: An end of the junction differs from the germline gene, which may be a read error. The rearrangement links TRBV29-1 to TRBJ2-7, with TRBD2 matching 8 bases. The CDR3 totals 14 residues. CDR1 and CDR2 from the germline V gene are SQVTM and ANQGSEA. The CDR3 coding sequence is TGCAGCGTCCTTCTCTCGGGAGGGCCCTACGGGCAGTACTTC. It yields the protein CSVLLSGGPYGQYF.

The chain links TRBV14 to TRBJ2-3, with 9 bases fitting TRBD2. V was clipped by 3 bases and J by 1 base; unmatched bases: 8. This CDR3 has 17 residues. Germline CDR1 and CDR2: SGHDN and FVKESK. DNA of the CDR3: TGTGCCAGCAGCCAGCCTCAGCGGGGGGTTGGCACAGATACGCAGTATTTT. Amino acids: CASSQPQRGVGTDTQYF.

This clonotype was counted ten times or more. The V gene is TRBV16, the J gene TRBJ2-1; D might be TRBD2 (5 bases). V lost 9 bases and J lost 5, with 8 bases in between. Germline V gives CDR1 KGHSY, CDR2 FQNENV. This CDR3 contains 11 residues. The CDR3 here is CASGLDNEQFF. CDR3 sequence (DNA): TGTGCCAGTGGACTCGACAATGAGCAGTTCTTC.

This clonotype turned up a few times. This rearrangement joins TRBV9 to TRBJ2-2; 11 nucleotides agree with TRBD2. Germline-derived CDR1 and CDR2 are SGDLS and YYNGEE. The length of the CDR3 is 17 residues. J was trimmed by 1 base and V by 4 bases; bases with no gene match: 6. CDR3 loop: CASSTPSGGLNTGELFF. CDR3 bases: TGTGCCAGCAGCACCCCTAGCGGGGGGCTGAACACCGGGGAGCTGTTTTTT.

This clonotype showed up many times. The chain employs TRBV20-1 and TRBJ2-4; 9 nucleotides align to TRBD1. CDR3 length: 15 amino acids. V was clipped by 6 bases and J by 0 bases; unmatched bases: 6. Per germline, CDR1 DFQATT and CDR2 SNEGSKA (reference sequence). CDR3 in amino acids: CSAGTGPLAKNIQYF. Here the CDR3 DNA reads TGCAGTGCGGGGACAGGGCCTCTAGCCAAAAACATTCAGTACTTC.

This clonotype was counted only a few times. The gene calls are TRBV6-2 or TRBV6-3 and TRBJ1-2; 8 positions agree with TRBD1. The CDR3 consists of 14 residues. CDR1 MNHEY and CDR2 SVGEGT come from the germline V gene. V lost 5 bases and J lost 8; bases outside the gene matches: 10. The DNA for the CDR3 is TGTGCCAGCAGTCAGGGGGCTCCGGAAAAAGGCTACACCTTC. Its protein product is CASSQGAPEKGYTF.

J is TRBJ2-7 and V is TRBV4-1, with unresolved D. Trimming removed 0 bases at V and 0 bases at J, with 6 bases between. CDR1 and CDR2 from the germline V gene are MGHRA and YSYEKL. This CDR3 is built from 14 residues. The CDR3 DNA reads TGCGCCAGCAGCCAAGAATACGTCTCCTACGAGCAGTACTTC. Protein sequence: CASSQEYVSYEQYF.

The chain joins TRBV6-4 to TRBJ2-7; the D gene is possibly TRBD2 (7 bases). CDR3 length: 19 residues. Germline CDR1 is MRHNA and CDR2 is SNTAGT. Trimming left V 2 bases short and J 6 bases short, with 29 bases between. The CDR3 region is CASSDRGGGSWSEAGEQYF. The CDR3 nucleotides are TGTGCCAGCAGTGACCGTGGGGGGGGCTCTTGGAGTGAAGCGGGCGAGCAGTACTTC.

This chain links TRBV12-3 or TRBV12-4 with TRBJ1-2, with D possibly matching TRBD1 (5 bases). The ends were cut back, 3 bases at V and 2 bases at J, with 10 bases in the middle. There are 14 residues in the CDR3. The CDR3 nucleotides read TGTGCCAGCAGTTTGATGGGGGTGAACTATGGCTACACCTTC. This gives the protein CASSLMGVNYGYTF.

This clonotype was seen repeatedly, ten times or more. This chain connects TRBV5-6 to TRBJ1-2; the D is unclear. Trimming removed 3 bases from V and 4 bases from J, with 13 bases in between. CDR1 is SGHDT and CDR2 is YYEEEE in the germline V gene. This CDR3 spans 14 amino acids. In nucleotides, the CDR3 is TGTGCCAGCAGCTCGGCGTTGGAGGGCTATGGCTACACCTTC. Amino acid sequence: CASSSALEGYGYTF.

The J gene is TRBJ2-2, the V gene TRBV10-3; D remains ambiguous. Germline lookup yields CDR1 ENHRY and CDR2 SYGVKD. V lost 11 bases and J 7 bases, leaving 11 bases between the germline ends. The CDR3 spans 11 residues. CDR3 DNA: TGTGCCTTCACAGCCGACGGGGAGCTGTTTTTT. Its translation: CAFTADGELFF.

CDR3 coding DNA: TGTGCCAGCAGCATCCGAGGACAGGGAACTAAGGATGAGCAGTTCTTC. Translation gives CASSIRGQGTKDEQFF. V gene TRBV4-2 combines with J gene TRBJ2-1; TRBD1 aligns across 8 bases. The CDR3 length is 16 residues. The germline V gene has CDR1 LGHNA and CDR2 YNFKEQ. The J segment lost 8 bases and the V segment lost 5 bases, leaving 14 bases of the junction unmatched.

This clonotype showed up just a few times. The chain has TRBV20-1 and TRBJ1-2; the match to TRBD1 covers 9 bases. CDR3 length: 15 amino acids. Germline trimming cut 1 base from V and 10 bases from J; bases unmatched to any gene: 13. Germline CDR1 is DFQATT and CDR2 is SNEGSKA (reference sequence). The CDR3 region has the DNA TGCAGTGCTAGAGTTTGGGCTGGGGGACAGGGCGACTACACCTTC. It is translated as CSARVWAGGQGDYTF.

This chain joins TRBV20-1 and TRBJ2-7; TRBD1 agrees at 8 bases. There are 13 residues in the CDR3. Losses at the gene ends were 2 bases for V and 5 bases for J; bases not matched to a gene: 5. In germline, CDR1 is DFQATT, CDR2 SNEGSKA (reference sequence). The CDR3 DNA sequence: TGCAGTGCTAGAAGACAGGGGATCGACGAGCAGTACTTC. It codes for CSARRQGIDEQYF.

Here the CDR3 reads CASSETGAYGYTF. Here the CDR3 DNA reads TGTGCCAGCAGTGAAACCGGGGCCTATGGCTACACCTTC. The rearrangement links TRBV25-1 to TRBJ1-2, with D possibly being TRBD1 (5 bases). V lost 2 bases, J lost 4 bases, and 8 bases lay in between. CDR3 length: 13 amino acids. Germline CDR1 MGHDK, CDR2 SYGVNS.

This clonotype was counted between two and nine times. The chain is built from TRBV27 and TRBJ1-1, with D perhaps matching TRBD1 (5 bases). CDR1 is MNHEY, CDR2 SMNVEV, per germline (reference sequence). Trimming pared 1 base from V and 4 bases from J, leaving 19 bases between. The CDR3 loop spans 17 amino acids. CDR3 in DNA: TGTGCCAGCAGTTTATTTGCGTCGAGGGGTAGGGGCACTGAAGCTTTCTTT. This sequence encodes CASSLFASRGRGTEAFF.

The rearrangement links TRBV19 to TRBJ2-7, with D possibly being TRBD1 (6 bases). V was trimmed by 6 bases and J by 1 base, leaving 13 bases between them. The CDR3 spans 14 residues. Germline lookup yields CDR1 LNHDA and CDR2 SQIVND (reference sequence). CDR3 region: CASSPIGQSYEQYF. The DNA of the CDR3 is TGTGCCAGTAGCCCCATCGGACAGTCCTACGAGCAGTACTTC.

At least ten counts were recorded for this clonotype. This sequence joins TRBV5-6 and TRBJ1-5; a weak D match, TRBD1 (5 bases). The germline V and J ends were trimmed by 1 base and 6 bases, with 17 bases remaining between them. The CDR3 contains 16 residues. Germline CDR1 reads SGHDT; CDR2 reads YYEEEE. CDR3: CASSLQGRAGGQPQHF. The CDR3 nucleotides are TGTGCCAGCAGCTTGCAGGGCAGGGCAGGTGGTCAGCCCCAGCATTTT.

The V call is TRBV19, the J call TRBJ1-2; D not certain. The germline V gene has CDR1 LNHDA and CDR2 SQIVND (reference sequence). With 0 bases removed from V and 8 bases from J, the gap between germline ends came to 10 bases. This CDR3 is 13 amino acids long. This CDR3 reads CASSIENSWGYTF. The CDR3 bases are TGTGCCAGTAGTATAGAGAACAGTTGGGGCTACACCTTC.